Shown below are 19 T cell receptor beta chains from a single sample sequenced in a study of blood T cell repertoires in COVID-19. Using immunoSEQ multiplex PCR, the repertoire was profiled, and TCRdb retains in-frame clones only, with some absent. Among 43,000 or so clones listed, 90% were seen once. Sequencing used peripheral blood. These receptors all stem from a human donor in a cohort sampled during active COVID-19.

The chain carries TRBV4-3 and TRBJ2-3; 13 nucleotides align to TRBD2. CDR1 LGHNA and CDR2 YSLEER come from the germline V gene. The CDR3 contains 21 residues. The J segment lost 0 bases and the V segment lost 2 bases, leaving 14 bases of the junction unmatched. CDR3 sequence reads: CASSQTTRLAGGSPSTDTQYF. The CDR3 DNA reads TGCGCCAGCAGCCAAACAACAAGACTAGCGGGGGGTTCTCCTAGCACAGATACGCAGTATTTT.

The rearrangement joins TRBV4-1 to TRBJ2-3; 8 nucleotides align to TRBD2. Trimming at V came to 0 bases and at J to 6 bases, leaving 8 bases not matched to a gene. CDR3 length: 16 residues. CDR1 is MGHRA and CDR2 is YSYEKL in the germline V gene. The chain's CDR3 is CASSQDLAGGRDTQYF. CDR3 sequence (DNA): TGCGCCAGCAGCCAAGATCTCGCGGGGGGAAGGGATACGCAGTATTTT.

This sequence joins TRBV28 and TRBJ2-3; D is perhaps TRBD2 (7 bases). The CDR3 spans 16 residues. V lost 7 bases, J lost 0 bases, and 17 bases lay in between. Germline loops: CDR1 MDHEN, CDR2 SYDVKM. The CDR3 loop is CASMGGLAVSTDTQYF. The DNA of the CDR3 is TGTGCCAGCATGGGGGGGCTAGCGGTCAGCACAGATACGCAGTATTTT.

Turning to this clone: Distinct nucleotide sequences in the sample also encode this CDR3. The chain has TRBV19 and TRBJ1-5; 10 nucleotides agree with TRBD1. V was pared by 0 bases and J by 6 bases, with 2 bases of the junction left unmatched. CDR3 length equals 15 residues. Germline lookup yields CDR1 LNHDA and CDR2 SQIVND (reference sequence). CDR3: CASSIDGTGVQPQHF. CDR3 in DNA: TGTGCCAGTAGTATAGACGGGACAGGGGTTCAGCCCCAGCATTTT. Full variable domain (rest looked up from reference TRBV19 and TRBJ1-5): DGGITQSPKYLFRKEGQNVTLSCEQNLNHDAMYWYRQDPGQGLRLIYYSQIVNDFQKGDIAEGYSVSREKKESFPLTVTSAQKNPTAFYLCASSIDGTGVQPQHFGDGTRLSIL.

The rearrangement links TRBV6-2 or TRBV6-3 to TRBJ2-7; D gene uncertain. The CDR3 is made up of 12 amino acids. Germline-derived CDR1 and CDR2 are MNHEY and SVGEGT. V was shortened by 6 bases and J by 7 bases, with 13 bases between the two germline ends. The chain's CDR3 is CASSHGPREQYF. The CDR3 DNA follows: TGTGCCAGCAGCCACGGCCCCAGGGAGCAGTACTTC.

The chain recombines TRBV6-2 or TRBV6-3 with TRBJ1-5, with D possibly matching TRBD1 (6 bases). The CDR3 totals 18 residues. V lost 4 bases, J lost 0 bases, and 19 bases lay in between. The germline gives CDR1 MNHEY, CDR2 SVGEGT. The CDR3 loop reads CASSFGTSQIHSNQPQHF. The CDR3 DNA is TGTGCCAGCAGTTTCGGGACAAGTCAGATCCATAGCAATCAGCCCCAGCATTTT.

V gene TRBV9 combines with J gene TRBJ2-5, with 7 bases aligning to TRBD2. Germline lookup yields CDR1 SGDLS and CDR2 YYNGEE. The CDR3 consists of 15 residues. V was pared by 0 bases and J by 4 bases, with 6 bases of the junction left unmatched. CDR3 sequence reads: CASSVVAGVGETQYF. CDR3 DNA sequence: TGTGCCAGCAGCGTAGTGGCGGGGGTAGGAGAGACCCAGTACTTC.

The chain links TRBV3-1 (or the pseudogene TRBV3-2) to TRBJ1-2; 7 bases fit TRBD1. Germline trimming cut 1 base from V and 5 bases from J; bases unmatched to any gene: 4. The germline V gene encodes CDR1 LGHDT and CDR2 YNNKEL (reference sequence). CDR3 size: 14 residues. In DNA, the CDR3 is TGTGCCAGCAGCCAAGGAGGGACAGCATATGGCTACACCTTC. This codes for CASSQGGTAYGYTF.

The chain is built from TRBV19 and TRBJ1-4; TRBD1 is a possible D gene (6 bases). Germline V gene lookup returns CDR1 LNHDA and CDR2 SQIVND (reference sequence). Trimming took 3 bases from V and 7 from J, leaving 15 bases between them. This CDR3 comprises 15 residues. The CDR3 sequence: CASSILGTGSEKLFF. CDR3 DNA sequence: TGTGCCAGTAGTATTCTTGGCACAGGGAGTGAAAAACTGTTTTTT.

J is TRBJ1-5 and V is TRBV3-1 (or the pseudogene TRBV3-2); D not resolved. This CDR3 has 13 amino acids. Germline assignment: CDR1 LGHDT and CDR2 YNNKEL (reference sequence). With 3 bases removed from V and 3 bases from J, the gap between germline ends came to 6 bases. The CDR3 region is CASSHSDNQPQHF. The CDR3, as DNA: TGTGCCAGCAGCCACTCAGACAATCAGCCCCAGCATTTT.

This rearrangement joins TRBV20-1 to TRBJ2-7; no clear D. Per the germline V gene, CDR1 is DFQATT and CDR2 is SNEGSKA (reference sequence). The germline V and J ends were trimmed by 0 bases and 3 bases, with 3 bases remaining between them. The CDR3 totals 11 residues. This CDR3 is CSARDIYEQYF. In nucleotides, the CDR3 is TGCAGTGCTAGAGACATCTACGAGCAGTACTTC.

V and J are TRBV4-3 and TRBJ2-5; weak D call: TRBD2 (7 bases). The germline gives CDR1 LGHNA, CDR2 YSLEER. CDR3 size: 16 residues. V was shortened by 4 bases and J by 5 bases, with 20 bases between the two germline ends. The DNA of the CDR3 is TGCGCCAGCAGCCCCTCCGGTCCGGGGGGCCAGGAGACCCAGTACTTC. Protein sequence: CASSPSGPGGQETQYF.

This clone was recorded only once. The chain uses TRBV7-7 and TRBJ2-7, with 8 bases lining up with TRBD1. The CDR3 is 16 amino acids. With V trimmed by 5 bases and J by 6 bases, 15 bases remained unmatched. Germline V lookup: CDR1 SSHAT, CDR2 FNYEAQ (reference sequence). The chain's CDR3 is CASSPTVTGDPREQYF. The CDR3 nucleotides are TGTGCCAGCAGCCCCACCGTGACAGGGGACCCTCGCGAGCAGTACTTC.

The chain recombines TRBV27 with TRBJ1-5; no clear D gene. The CDR3 length is 16 residues. Trimming stripped 2 bases from V and 2 bases from J, with 13 bases between. The germline V gene encodes CDR1 MNHEY and CDR2 SMNVEV (reference sequence). CDR3 sequence reads: CASSLSKWSGNQPQHF. Here the CDR3 DNA reads TGTGCCAGCAGTTTAAGCAAGTGGTCGGGCAATCAGCCCCAGCATTTT.

The chain employs TRBV10-3 and TRBJ2-1, with 7 nucleotides matching TRBD2. The V gene's germline CDR1 is ENHRY and CDR2 SYGVKD. The CDR3 loop spans 15 amino acids. V shed 6 bases, J shed 9 bases, and the junction held 14 bases outside the gene matches. The CDR3 DNA reads as TGTGCCATCAGCGGGGGGTCTAGCGGAGTAGTTGAGCAGTTCTTC. Translation gives CAISGGSSGVVEQFF.

The rearrangement joins TRBV6-1 to TRBJ2-6; a possible D gene is TRBD1 (5 bases). The germline V and J ends were trimmed by 2 bases and 5 bases, with 10 bases remaining between them. The CDR3 has 15 amino acids. From germline, CDR1 is MNHNS and CDR2 SASEGT. CDR3 in DNA: TGTGCCAGCAGTGAATGGCAGGACAGGGCCAACGTCCTGACTTTC. The encoded protein is CASSEWQDRANVLTF.

This CDR3 is CASSLSWTGKLRDSNQPQHF. The CDR3 DNA is TGTGCCAGCAGTTTATCTTGGACAGGGAAATTGAGGGATAGCAATCAGCCCCAGCATTTT. The rearrangement links TRBV27 to TRBJ1-5; TRBD1 aligns across 8 bases. The germline CDR1 and CDR2 sequences are MNHEY and SMNVEV (reference sequence). The CDR3 has 20 amino acids. With 0 bases clipped from V and 0 bases from J, the junction kept 13 bases outside the gene matches.

The chain combines TRBV10-3 with TRBJ1-2, with 7 bases aligning to TRBD1. CDR3 length equals 13 residues. J gave up 2 bases and V 8 bases, and 5 bases lay outside the gene matches. In germline, CDR1 is ENHRY, CDR2 SYGVKD. The CDR3 DNA is TGTGCCATCTCGGACAGGATAAACTATGGCTACACCTTC. It is translated as CAISDRINYGYTF.

This rearrangement joins TRBV5-5 to TRBJ1-2, with unresolved D. V dropped 4 bases and J dropped 4 bases, with 14 bases sitting between them. Germline CDR1 and CDR2: SGHKS and YYEKEE (reference sequence). There are 14 residues in the CDR3. As DNA, the CDR3 is TGTGCCAGCAGCCGTCGGGAGTACCTCTATGGCTACACCTTC. It specifies CASSRREYLYGYTF.